The text below deals with one T cell receptor beta chain. Antigen: not known. TCRbeta library preparation incorporated unique molecular identifiers. Via MiXCR, TCRdb re-called the PCR reads, giving one row per CDR3 protein. This table has about 980,000 distinct CDR3 sequences, around 30% appearing once. This record comes from a study of T-cell reconstitution after alpha-beta-depleted transplantation in children. Study-wide points: The high TCRbeta diversity at day 60 in some patients came from surviving recipient T cells and thymic progenitors. Several hundred expanded graft clones reportedly were the source of alpha-beta T cells about two months after transplant. At the one-year point after transplant, T-cell counts and TCRbeta diversity were found to come mostly from T cells that had been newly produced.

Sequencing was performed on PBMCs, mostly from graft donor cells, taken 360 days after TCRalphabeta/CD19-depleted stem cell transplant. The TCR comes from a boy younger than two who had a stem cell transplant for SCID, so the T cells may come from the graft donor.

The CDR3 nucleotides are TGTGCCAGCAGTTTAGGTTTCGAGACAGGGCACGAAAAACTGTTTTTT. It codes for CASSLGFETGHEKLFF. V usage is TRBV12-3 or TRBV12-4 and J usage is TRBJ1-4; 7 bases map to TRBD1. V lost 1 base and J lost 8; bases outside the gene matches: 10. This CDR3 has 16 residues.